The 27 T cell receptor beta chains reported below all come from one sample, sequenced in a study of T cell changes during pregnancy in multiple sclerosis. The method was immunoSEQ multiplex PCR; TCRdb's version includes in-frame clones alone and lacks a portion of them. Here the sample spans 80,000 to 100,000 clones, 90% being singletons. The sequenced sample was peripheral blood, obtained in the second trimester of pregnancy. The receptors shown here come from a female donor in good health, enrolled as a control in a pregnancy study.

The chain uses TRBV5-4 and TRBJ1-1, with 9 bases aligning to TRBD1. With 0 bases clipped from V and 3 bases from J, the junction kept 3 bases outside the gene matches. This CDR3 spans 15 amino acids. The germline CDR1 and CDR2 sequences are SGHNT and YYREEE (reference sequence). The CDR3 coding sequence is TGTGCCAGCAGCTTGGGGACAGGGGAACACACTGAAGCTTTCTTT. Amino acid sequence: CASSLGTGEHTEAFF.

V is TRBV2 and J is TRBJ2-3; tentative D call: TRBD2 (6 bases). The CDR3 is made up of 14 amino acids. V lost 2 bases and J lost 4, with 10 bases in between. The germline V gene encodes CDR1 SNHLY and CDR2 FYNNEI. The CDR3 DNA sequence: TGTGCCAGCAGTGAAAGGTTAGCGGCAGATACGCAGTATTTT. It specifies CASSERLAADTQYF.

The V gene is TRBV7-2, the J gene TRBJ2-5, with D possibly matching TRBD2 (6 bases). The CDR3 is made up of 16 amino acids. The ends were cut back, 1 base at V and 3 bases at J, with 15 bases in the middle. Germline V gene data show CDR1 as SGHTA and CDR2 as FQGNSA. As DNA, the CDR3 is TGTGCCAGCAGCTTAGTGGGGACTTTTCTGGAAGAGACCCAGTACTTC. Translation gives CASSLVGTFLEETQYF.

This rearrangement joins TRBV29-1 to TRBJ1-1; perhaps TRBD1 as D (5 bases). Trimming cost V 2 bases and J 4 bases, with 14 bases left between them. The V gene's germline CDR1 is SQVTM and CDR2 ANQGSEA. CDR3 length: 14 amino acids. The CDR3 DNA sequence: TGCAGCGTTGAAATGCGGGCGGGGGGCACTGAAGCTTTCTTT. Its protein is CSVEMRAGGTEAFF. Combining the CDR3 with reference TRBV29-1 and TRBJ1-1 gives the whole variable domain SAVISQKPSRDICQRGTSLTIQCQVDSQVTMMFWYRQQPGQSLTLIATANQGSEATYESGFVIDKFPISRPNLTFSTLTVSNMSPEDSSIYLCSVEMRAGGTEAFFGQGTRLTVV.

The V gene is TRBV5-1, the J gene TRBJ1-2; D remains unclear. CDR3 size: 16 residues. Germline CDR1 SGHRS, CDR2 YFSETQ. Trimming left V 0 bases short and J 1 base short, with 13 bases between. The CDR3 DNA sequence: TGCGCCAGCAGCTTGGCCTATGCAGGATATAACTATGGCTACACCTTC. Translation: CASSLAYAGYNYGYTF.

The V gene is TRBV5-1, the J gene TRBJ1-6; 7 bases match TRBD1. This CDR3 region has 16 residues. The V gene's germline CDR1 is SGHRS and CDR2 YFSETQ. Losses at the gene ends were 2 bases for V and 15 bases for J; bases not matched to a gene: 17. CDR3 sequence (DNA): TGCGCCAGCAGCTTCGGAGGGGGCGCGAATCTCGGGCTCCTCCACTTT. This gives the protein CASSFGGGANLGLLHF.

The chain links TRBV23-1 to TRBJ1-2, with 7 nucleotides matching TRBD1. TRBV23-1 is labeled an ORF, and its function is uncertain. The V segment lost 2 bases and the J segment 2 bases; nucleotides outside the gene matches: 2. The CDR3 has 14 residues. CDR3 sequence reads: CASSQDRENYGYTF. The CDR3 DNA sequence: TGCGCCAGCAGTCAAGACAGGGAGAACTATGGCTACACCTTC.

This clone showed up just once. The chain uses TRBV19 and TRBJ2-7; maybe TRBD2 (5 bases). Between the trimmed V and J ends, which lost 2 bases and 4 bases, there was a span of 15 bases. The length of the CDR3 is 15 residues. Germline lookup yields CDR1 LNHDA and CDR2 SQIVND (reference sequence). The CDR3 region has the DNA TGTGCCAGTAGTATAAGGGTCGCTAGCTGGTACGAGCAGTACTTC. This translates into CASSIRVASWYEQYF.

The chain carries TRBV5-1 and TRBJ2-2; the D gene is possibly TRBD1 (6 bases). Germline V CDR1 and CDR2: SGHRS, YFSETQ. CDR3 length equals 16 residues. Trimming left V 0 bases short and J 0 bases short, with 9 bases between. DNA of the CDR3: TGCGCCAGCAGCTTGGTGGCAGGGGCGAACACCGGGGAGCTGTTTTTT. This gives the protein CASSLVAGANTGELFF.

V gene TRBV5-6 combines with J gene TRBJ2-3; the D gene is possibly TRBD2 (5 bases). The CDR3 extends over 16 amino acids. Trimming cost V 0 bases and J 0 bases, with 11 bases left between them. Germline V gene lookup returns CDR1 SGHDT and CDR2 YYEEEE. CDR3 sequence: CASSLDVGGSTDTQYF. The DNA of the CDR3 is TGTGCCAGCAGCTTGGACGTCGGCGGGAGCACAGATACGCAGTATTTT.

The V gene is TRBV28, the J gene TRBJ2-5; 12 bases are a match to TRBD2. The germline CDR1 and CDR2 sequences are MDHEN and SYDVKM. This CDR3 has 16 residues. V dropped 6 bases and J dropped 4; count of bases not matched to a gene: 9. The CDR3 region is CASRDPGTSGRETQYF. DNA for the CDR3: TGTGCCAGCAGAGACCCCGGGACTAGCGGGCGAGAGACCCAGTACTTC.

V gene TRBV6-1 combines with J gene TRBJ2-7, with a weak D call TRBD2 (5 bases). The CDR3 extends over 14 amino acids. The V end lost 1 base, the J end lost 6 bases, and 13 bases lay between the germline ends. CDR1 and CDR2 from the germline V gene are MNHNS and SASEGT. CDR3 DNA sequence: TGTGCCAGCAGTGAAGAAAGAGGGTGGGGCGAGCAGTACTTC. It translates to CASSEERGWGEQYF.

This clone was recorded once. The chain's CDR3 is CASRKTDRGRDGYTF. The CDR3 coding sequence is TGTGCAAGTCGCAAGACCGACAGGGGCAGGGATGGCTACACCTTC. The chain links TRBV12-2 to TRBJ1-2; the D call TRBD1 from the table was never checked on the DNA. TRBV12-2 is a pseudogene. CDR3 size: 15 residues.

J is TRBJ2-1 and V is TRBV6-5; TRBD1 might be the D (6 bases). CDR1 and CDR2 (germline): MNHEY, SVGAGI. V was cut by 6 bases and J by 2 bases, with 11 bases left in between. The CDR3 is 14 amino acids. DNA for the CDR3: TGTGCCAGCAGGCGGACAGAGCCCTACAATGAGCAGTTCTTC. Its protein is CASRRTEPYNEQFF.

CDR3: CASGQGRTYEQYF. The CDR3 bases are TGTGCCAGCGGACAGGGGCGAACCTACGAGCAGTACTTC. The genes are TRBV7-2 and TRBJ2-7; 9 nucleotides line up with TRBD1. The V segment lost 8 bases and the J segment 2 bases; nucleotides outside the gene matches: 4. The CDR3 is made up of 13 amino acids. CDR1 and CDR2 from the germline V gene are SGHTA and FQGNSA.

The V call is TRBV7-9, the J call TRBJ1-4; 7 bases align to TRBD1. The CDR3 covers 16 residues. The junction had 9 bases not matched to a gene; V was cut back by 4 bases and J by 4 bases. Per germline, CDR1 SEHNR and CDR2 FQNEAQ (reference sequence). The CDR3, as DNA: TGTGCCAGCAGCTCACGGGGACAGCTGCTTAATGAAAAACTGTTTTTT. Its protein is CASSSRGQLLNEKLFF.

Only one count was recorded for this clone. This CDR3 is CASSLSWAGTGVSSPLHF. CDR3 sequence (DNA): TGTGCCAGCAGCTTATCGTGGGCCGGGACAGGGGTGAGTTCACCCCTCCACTTT. This sequence joins TRBV7-8 and TRBJ1-6; 10 bases align to TRBD1. The CDR3 is 18 residues long. With V trimmed by 2 bases and J by 9 bases, 13 bases remained unmatched. The germline V gene encodes CDR1 SGHVS and CDR2 FQNEAQ.

The chain joins TRBV19 to TRBJ2-7; perhaps TRBD1 as D (5 bases). The CDR3 has 14 amino acids. CDR1 is LNHDA and CDR2 is SQIVND in the germline V gene (reference sequence). V was pared by 0 bases and J by 2 bases, with 8 bases between. DNA for the CDR3: TGTGCCAGTAGTATAGAACCAGGGCCCTACGAGCAGTACTTC. This translates into CASSIEPGPYEQYF.

V usage is TRBV19 and J usage is TRBJ1-3; TRBD1 is a possible D gene (6 bases). Germline V CDR1 and CDR2: LNHDA, SQIVND (reference sequence). The ends were cut back, 7 bases at V and 4 bases at J, with 11 bases in the middle. The CDR3 contains 13 residues. The CDR3 sequence is CASTTGPGNTIYF. In nucleotides, the CDR3 is TGTGCCAGTACAACAGGGCCCGGAAACACCATATATTTT. The variable domain in full, with the rest retrieved from reference TRBV19 and TRBJ1-3, is DGGITQSPKYLFRKEGQNVTLSCEQNLNHDAMYWYRQDPGQGLRLIYYSQIVNDFQKGDIAEGYSVSREKKESFPLTVTSAQKNPTAFYLCASTTGPGNTIYFGEGSWLTVV.

The CDR3 nucleotides read TGTGCCAGCAGTGACCAGCGAACCGAGCAGTACTTC. As protein: CASSDQRTEQYF. V gene TRBV25-1 combines with J gene TRBJ2-7; D remains unclear. Trimming took 3 bases from V and 6 from J, leaving 9 bases between them. The CDR3 runs 12 residues. CDR1 and CDR2 from the germline V gene are MGHDK and SYGVNS.

The rearrangement links TRBV19 to TRBJ2-4; TRBD1 is a possible D gene (5 bases). The CDR3 contains 13 residues. Germline CDR1 reads LNHDA; CDR2 reads SQIVND (reference sequence). The V and J ends lost 5 bases and 7 bases respectively, with 12 bases between them. CDR3 nucleotide sequence: TGTGCCAGTAGTTCACAGGTGTGGAACATTCAGTACTTC. Amino acids: CASSSQVWNIQYF.

The gene calls are TRBV27 and TRBJ1-6, with a possible D match to TRBD1 (6 bases). The CDR3 has 14 amino acids. Germline V gives CDR1 MNHEY, CDR2 SMNVEV (reference sequence). Trimming removed 4 bases at V and 8 bases at J, with 12 bases between. The chain's CDR3 is CASSWGGMDSPLHF. CDR3 bases: TGTGCCAGCAGTTGGGGGGGCATGGATTCACCCCTCCACTTT.

The V gene is TRBV9, the J gene TRBJ1-1, with D possibly TRBD1 on 5 matching bases. Trimming pared 0 bases from V and 3 bases from J, leaving 15 bases between. Germline V CDR1 and CDR2: SGDLS, YYNGEE. The CDR3 spans 16 residues. CDR3: CASSVAGGFDYTEAFF. CDR3 bases: TGTGCCAGCAGCGTAGCTGGGGGGTTTGATTACACTGAAGCTTTCTTT.

This rearrangement joins TRBV7-9 to TRBJ2-7; perhaps TRBD1 as D (5 bases). Germline V gives CDR1 SEHNR, CDR2 FQNEAQ (reference sequence). CDR3 length equals 13 residues. Trimming pared 8 bases from V and 0 bases from J, leaving 11 bases between. The CDR3 region is CASQTGSSYEQYF. CDR3 coding DNA: TGTGCCAGCCAAACAGGAAGCTCCTACGAGCAGTACTTC.

This chain uses TRBV7-2 with TRBJ1-2; TRBD1 is a possible D gene (6 bases). CDR1 is SGHTA, CDR2 FQGNSA, per germline. With 4 bases removed from V and 5 bases from J, the gap between germline ends came to 14 bases. This CDR3 has 14 residues. CDR3 in amino acids: CASSSGGGGYGYTF. The CDR3 DNA sequence: TGTGCCAGCAGCTCAGGAGGGGGGGGTTATGGCTACACCTTC.

In DNA form, the CDR3 reads TGTGCCAGCAGTCATAGGGGGGGCCGGGGAAGCAATCAGCCCCAGCATTTT. Its translation: CASSHRGGRGSNQPQHF. This chain uses TRBV11-2 with TRBJ1-5; maybe TRBD1 (6 bases). Germline V gives CDR1 SGHAT, CDR2 FQNNGV. V lost 6 bases, J lost 1 base, and 19 bases lay in between. The CDR3 is made up of 17 amino acids.

The chain carries TRBV28 and TRBJ2-2; D gene uncertain. This CDR3 region has 11 residues. CDR1 MDHEN and CDR2 SYDVKM come from the germline V gene. V was cut by 8 bases and J by 6 bases, with 7 bases left in between. The CDR3 region has the DNA TGTGCCAGCGGAGAAGCCGGGGAGCTGTTTTTT. Encoded protein: CASGEAGELFF. The whole variable domain, filled in from reference TRBV28 and TRBJ2-2, reads DVKVTQSSRYLVKRTGEKVFLECVQDMDHENMFWYRQDPGLGLRLIYFSYDVKMKEKGDIPEGYSVSREKKERFSLILESASTNQTSMYLCASGEAGELFFGEGSRLTVL.